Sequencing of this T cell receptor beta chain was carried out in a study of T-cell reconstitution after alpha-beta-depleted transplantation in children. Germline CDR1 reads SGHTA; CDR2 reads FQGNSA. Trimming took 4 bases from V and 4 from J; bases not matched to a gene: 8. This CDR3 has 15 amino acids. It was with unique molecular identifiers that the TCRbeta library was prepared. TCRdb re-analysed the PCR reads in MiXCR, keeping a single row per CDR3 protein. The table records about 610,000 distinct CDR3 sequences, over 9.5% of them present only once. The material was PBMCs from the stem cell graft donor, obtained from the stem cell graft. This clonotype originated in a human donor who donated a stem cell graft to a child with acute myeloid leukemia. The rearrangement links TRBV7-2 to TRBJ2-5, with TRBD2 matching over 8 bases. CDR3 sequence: CASSWGSGVRETQYF. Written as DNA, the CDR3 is TGTGCCAGCAGCTGGGGTAGCGGGGTCCGAGAGACCCAGTACTTC.